The 22 T cell receptor beta chains listed next were all sequenced from one sample in a study of T-cell reconstitution after alpha-beta-depleted transplantation in children. Construction of the TCRbeta library involved unique molecular identifiers. TCRdb reprocessed the PCR reads with MiXCR, giving one entry per CDR3 protein. The table shows about 590,000 distinct CDR3 sequences, with 13% occurring only once. The sample was PBMCs, mostly from graft donor cells, taken 360 days after TCRalphabeta/CD19-depleted stem cell transplant. The receptors derive from a male patient under 18 who had a stem cell transplant for acute myeloid leukemia, so the T cells may come from the graft donor.

The gene calls are TRBV5-1 and TRBJ2-2; the match to TRBD2 covers 11 bases. J gave up 5 bases and V 3 bases, and 3 bases lay outside the gene matches. This CDR3 is 15 amino acids long. The V gene's germline CDR1 is SGHRS and CDR2 YFSETQ. The CDR3 sequence: CASSSTSGKTGELFF. CDR3 DNA sequence: TGCGCCAGCAGCTCGACTAGCGGGAAAACCGGGGAGCTGTTTTTT.

This clonotype was detected a few times. This chain links TRBV27 with TRBJ2-4, with 11 nucleotides matching TRBD2. V gave up 5 bases and J gave up 3 bases; unmatched junction bases: 21. Germline loops: CDR1 MNHEY, CDR2 SMNVEV (reference sequence). The length of the CDR3 is 21 residues. The CDR3 bases are TGTGCCAGCAGTGGAACGACCGGGACTAGCGGCACCCGAAGAGGCAAAAACATTCAGTACTTC. Translated, it gives CASSGTTGTSGTRRGKNIQYF.

This clonotype came up a few times. CDR3 in amino acids: CSVMWDSGLYEQYF. The CDR3 bases are TGCAGCGTTATGTGGGATAGCGGGCTCTACGAGCAGTACTTC. V is TRBV29-1 and J is TRBJ2-7; 7 bases fit TRBD2. Losses at the gene ends were 5 bases for V and 3 bases for J; bases not matched to a gene: 10. Germline V CDR1 and CDR2: SQVTM, ANQGSEA. The CDR3 loop spans 14 amino acids.

The CDR3 DNA follows: TGCAGTGCTAGTCGGCAGCCGAACACTGAAGCTTTCTTT. This encodes CSASRQPNTEAFF. V gene TRBV20-1 combines with J gene TRBJ1-1; D gene ambiguous. The CDR3 totals 13 residues. Trimming left V 3 bases short and J 1 base short, with 9 bases between. Germline CDR1 reads DFQATT; CDR2 reads SNEGSKA (reference sequence).

The CDR3 reads CASSQVRGEVYEQYF. The DNA of the CDR3 is TGCGCCAGCAGCCAAGTCAGGGGGGAGGTGTACGAGCAGTACTTC. The chain recombines TRBV4-1 with TRBJ2-7, with D perhaps matching TRBD1 (7 bases). CDR1 is MGHRA and CDR2 is YSYEKL in the germline V gene. The V end was cut by 1 base, the J end by 4 bases, with 14 bases between. The CDR3 spans 15 residues.

This clonotype was seen at least ten times. The CDR3 DNA is TGCAGCGTTGAAGGTAGCAGGAGCTCCTACAATGAGCAGTTCTTC. Translated, it gives CSVEGSRSSYNEQFF. The J gene is TRBJ2-1, the V gene TRBV29-1; no clear D. CDR3 length: 15 amino acids. Germline loops: CDR1 SQVTM, CDR2 ANQGSEA. Trimming shortened V by 1 base and J by 0 bases, and 10 bases separated the two germline ends.

A single count supports this clonotype. The genes are TRBV29-1 and TRBJ2-1; 7 positions agree with TRBD2. J lost 5 bases, V lost 4 bases, and 5 bases had no gene match. The CDR3 is 13 amino acids. Per germline, CDR1 SQVTM and CDR2 ANQGSEA. This chain's CDR3 is CSVALLADNEQFF. CDR3 sequence (DNA): TGCAGCGTTGCCCTTCTAGCGGACAATGAGCAGTTCTTC.

J is TRBJ2-5 and V is TRBV7-8, with TRBD2 matching over 12 bases. V trimming: 1 base; J trimming: 11 bases; junction bases outside the gene matches: 5. The CDR3 is 14 amino acids. From germline, CDR1 is SGHVS and CDR2 FQNEAQ. The CDR3 reads CASSLEVLAGGQYF. As DNA, the CDR3 is TGTGCCAGCAGCTTAGAAGTCCTAGCGGGGGGGCAGTACTTC.

This clonotype was observed many times. At one end, the junction sequence differs from germline, possibly due to a read error. The rearrangement uses TRBV28 and TRBJ2-1, with D uncertain. The CDR3 sequence is 9 residues long. Germline loops: CDR1 MDHEN, CDR2 SYDVKM. This CDR3 reads CASSLPWIF. DNA of the CDR3: TGTGCCAGCAGTTTACCTTGGATCTTC.

The rearrangement joins TRBV23-1 to TRBJ2-7, with D unclear. TRBV23-1 is filed as an ORF, its function uncertain. Trimming pared 0 bases from V and 6 bases from J, leaving 12 bases between. The CDR3 runs to 14 residues. The CDR3 region has the DNA TGCGCCAGCAGTCAATCGGCTCCATCGAGCGAGCAGTACTTC. It is translated as CASSQSAPSSEQYF.

This clonotype was observed at least ten times. The V call is TRBV20-1, the J call TRBJ2-7; 10 bases match TRBD2. The J segment lost 3 bases and the V segment lost 0 bases, leaving 5 bases of the junction unmatched. There are 15 residues in the CDR3. CDR1 and CDR2 from the germline V gene are DFQATT and SNEGSKA (reference sequence). The chain's CDR3 is CSAREVASGSYEQYF. The CDR3 DNA reads as TGCAGTGCTAGAGAGGTGGCTAGCGGGAGCTACGAGCAGTACTTC.

The genes are TRBV4-2 and TRBJ1-1, with a possible D match to TRBD1 (5 bases). This CDR3 has 14 amino acids. Germline V lookup: CDR1 LGHNA, CDR2 YNFKEQ. The V end lost 1 base, the J end lost 4 bases, and 10 bases lay between the germline ends. This CDR3 reads CASSQVRESTEAFF. Written as DNA, the CDR3 is TGTGCCAGCAGCCAAGTCAGGGAGAGCACTGAAGCTTTCTTT.

This clonotype was seen many times. The chain has TRBV27 and TRBJ2-7; 11 bases match TRBD2. Per the germline V gene, CDR1 is MNHEY and CDR2 is SMNVEV (reference sequence). V dropped 6 bases and J dropped 2; count of bases not matched to a gene: 6. The CDR3 consists of 15 residues. CDR3 DNA sequence: TGTGCCAGCAGGCCAGGACTAGCGGGTGCCTACGAGCAGTACTTC. Its protein product is CASRPGLAGAYEQYF.

The chain is built from TRBV20-1 and TRBJ2-7, with D possibly TRBD2 on 6 matching bases. Per germline, CDR1 DFQATT and CDR2 SNEGSKA (reference sequence). The CDR3 loop spans 15 amino acids. V shed 3 bases and J shed 3 bases, with 18 bases lying between them. The CDR3 here is CSARGQGLTHYEQYF. Here the CDR3 DNA reads TGCAGTGCTAGGGGCCAGGGACTCACTCACTACGAGCAGTACTTC.

This clonotype showed up just a few times. This chain uses TRBV24-1 with TRBJ2-1, with TRBD1 as a possible D gene (7 bases). The germline CDR1 and CDR2 sequences are KGHDR and SFDVKD. Deletions cut 2 bases from V and 7 bases from J, with 8 bases between. There are 13 residues in the CDR3. The DNA of the CDR3 is TGTGCCACCAGTGATTCAGGGGGGAATGAGCAGTTCTTC. As protein: CATSDSGGNEQFF.

This clonotype was observed once. The DNA for the CDR3 is TGTGCCAGCAGTGAATTGACTAGCGGGGTCTACAATGAGCAGTTCTTC. The encoded protein is CASSELTSGVYNEQFF. The rearrangement uses TRBV25-1 and TRBJ2-1; 11 bases are a match to TRBD2. The CDR3 has 16 residues. Germline trimming cut 1 base from V and 3 bases from J; bases unmatched to any gene: 2. The germline CDR1 and CDR2 sequences are MGHDK and SYGVNS.

The chain couples TRBV5-5 to TRBJ2-7; perhaps TRBD2 as D (7 bases). Germline V gene sequence: CDR1 SGHKS, CDR2 YYEKEE (reference sequence). The CDR3 sequence is 16 residues long. V lost 4 bases, J lost 5 bases, and 22 bases lay in between. For the CDR3, the DNA is TGTGCCAGCAGCCCGGTGGCTCCGGGGGCGGGAGACGAGCAGTACTTC. Its protein product is CASSPVAPGAGDEQYF.

The V gene is TRBV7-9, the J gene TRBJ2-7; D is possibly TRBD2 (6 bases). With 8 bases removed from V and 0 bases from J, the gap between germline ends came to 11 bases. The germline V gene has CDR1 SEHNR and CDR2 FQNEAQ (reference sequence). The CDR3 contains 13 residues. This CDR3 reads CASGGNTSYEQYF. The CDR3 coding sequence is TGTGCCAGCGGCGGGAACACCTCCTACGAGCAGTACTTC.

In this sample, this clonotype turned up many times. The CDR3 loop reads CSASQTVAKNIQYF. DNA of the CDR3: TGCAGTGCTAGTCAGACAGTAGCCAAAAACATTCAGTACTTC. V usage is TRBV20-1 and J usage is TRBJ2-4, with D perhaps matching TRBD1 (5 bases). Germline assignment: CDR1 DFQATT and CDR2 SNEGSKA (reference sequence). This CDR3 region has 14 residues. Trimming removed 3 bases at V and 0 bases at J, with 9 bases between.

The table lists this clonotype with a few counts. This sequence joins TRBV5-1 and TRBJ2-1; 7 nucleotides line up with TRBD2. The CDR3 spans 15 residues. J was trimmed by 6 bases and V by 4 bases; bases with no gene match: 10. Germline V gene data show CDR1 as SGHRS and CDR2 as YFSETQ. The CDR3 region is CASSRFAGAGNEQFF. Here the CDR3 DNA reads TGCGCCAGCAGCCGCTTTGCGGGAGCAGGCAATGAGCAGTTCTTC. Full variable domain (outside the CDR3, taken from reference TRBV5-1 and TRBJ2-1): KAGVTQTPRYLIKTRGQQVTLSCSPISGHRSVSWYQQTPGQGLQFLFEYFSETQRNKGNFPGRFSGRQFSNSRSEMNVSTLELGDSALYLCASSRFAGAGNEQFFGPGTRLTVL.

This clonotype was seen a few times. The rearrangement joins TRBV15 to TRBJ2-1; 10 bases are shared with TRBD2. Germline-derived CDR1 and CDR2 are LNHNV and YYDKDF (reference sequence). The trim removed 5 bases at V and 7 bases at J, leaving 8 bases unmatched. The CDR3 contains 15 residues. The CDR3 sequence is CATSGSGRGINEQFF. The CDR3 nucleotides read TGTGCCACCAGCGGGAGCGGGAGGGGCATTAATGAGCAGTTCTTC.

The chain carries TRBV20-1 and TRBJ2-3; TRBD2 aligns across 9 bases. J gave up 6 bases and V 2 bases, and 12 bases lay outside the gene matches. Germline loops: CDR1 DFQATT, CDR2 SNEGSKA (reference sequence). The CDR3 totals 16 residues. Written as DNA, the CDR3 is TGCAGTGCTAGAAGGTGGCTAGCGGGATCGAGGGATACGCAGTATTTT. This gives the protein CSARRWLAGSRDTQYF.